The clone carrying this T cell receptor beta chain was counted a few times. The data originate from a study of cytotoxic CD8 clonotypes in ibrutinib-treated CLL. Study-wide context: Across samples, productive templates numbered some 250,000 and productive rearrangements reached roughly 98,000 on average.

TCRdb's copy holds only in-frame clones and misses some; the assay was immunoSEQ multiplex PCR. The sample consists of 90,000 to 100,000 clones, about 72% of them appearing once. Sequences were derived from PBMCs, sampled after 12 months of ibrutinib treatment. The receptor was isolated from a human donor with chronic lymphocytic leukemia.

Written as DNA, the CDR3 is TGTGCCAGCAGTCGGGACAGGGGGCGCACAGATACGCAGTATTTT. Amino acid sequence: CASSRDRGRTDTQYF. The chain recombines TRBV13 with TRBJ2-3; TRBD1 matches at 12 bases. The V gene's germline CDR1 is PRHDT and CDR2 FYEKMQ (reference sequence). J lost 1 base, V lost 6 bases, and 2 bases had no gene match. This CDR3 comprises 15 residues.